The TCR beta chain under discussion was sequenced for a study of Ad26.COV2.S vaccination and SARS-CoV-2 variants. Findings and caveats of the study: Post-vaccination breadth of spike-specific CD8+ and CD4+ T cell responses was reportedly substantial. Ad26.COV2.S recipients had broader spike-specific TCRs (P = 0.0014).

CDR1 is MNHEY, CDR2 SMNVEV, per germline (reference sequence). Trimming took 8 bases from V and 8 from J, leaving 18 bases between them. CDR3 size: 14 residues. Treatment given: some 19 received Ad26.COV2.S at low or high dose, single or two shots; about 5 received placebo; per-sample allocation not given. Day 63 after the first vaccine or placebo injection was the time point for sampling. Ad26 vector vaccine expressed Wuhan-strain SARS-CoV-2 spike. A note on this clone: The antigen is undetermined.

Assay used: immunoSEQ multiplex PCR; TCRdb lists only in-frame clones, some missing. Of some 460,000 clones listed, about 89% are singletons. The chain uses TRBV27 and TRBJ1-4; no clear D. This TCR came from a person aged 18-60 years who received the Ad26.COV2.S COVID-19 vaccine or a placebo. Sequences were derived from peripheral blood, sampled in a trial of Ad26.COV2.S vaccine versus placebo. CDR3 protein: CASAWRSEYEKLFF. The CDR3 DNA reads TGTGCCAGCGCATGGCGGTCCGAGTACGAAAAACTGTTTTTT.